These 16 T cell receptor beta chains were all obtained from the same sample, sequenced in a study of identical twins. Via MiXCR, TCRdb re-called the 5' RACE reads, giving one row per CDR3 protein. The sample records fewer than 500,000 distinct CDR3 sequences, roughly an eighth being singletons. This sample was also put to use in a study of yellow fever vaccine responses in identical twins.

Sequencing was carried out using CD4+ T cells sorted from blood. Every receptor here comes from a woman between 18 and 29 years old in good health.

This clonotype was seen more than once but under ten times. The rearrangement joins TRBV6-5 to TRBJ1-6, with 8 bases identical to TRBD1. Per germline, CDR1 MNHEY and CDR2 SVGAGI. J gave up 9 bases and V 2 bases, and 6 bases lay outside the gene matches. The CDR3 extends over 15 amino acids. Here the CDR3 reads CASSYDRGGSSPLHF. The CDR3 bases are TGTGCCAGCAGTTACGACAGGGGAGGAAGTTCACCCCTCCACTTT.

The J gene is TRBJ2-1, the V gene TRBV27; 9 nucleotides align to TRBD1. Germline CDR1 and CDR2: MNHEY and SMNVEV (reference sequence). The length of the CDR3 is 15 residues. The ends lost 2 bases at V and 8 bases at J; junction bases unmatched: 7. DNA for the CDR3: TGTGCCAGCAGTTTACTAGGACAGGGGATACATGAGCAGTTCTTC. It encodes CASSLLGQGIHEQFF.

The genes are TRBV7-3 and TRBJ2-5; D may be TRBD1 (6 bases). Germline V gene sequence: CDR1 SGHTA, CDR2 FQGTGA. The length of the CDR3 is 13 residues. V gave up 4 bases and J gave up 5 bases, with 11 bases separating them. CDR3 region: CASSWARGETQYF. CDR3 DNA sequence: TGTGCCAGCAGCTGGGCCAGGGGCGAGACCCAGTACTTC.

This clonotype has only a few counts. V and J are TRBV6-1 and TRBJ1-4; 7 bases match TRBD1. V lost 6 bases and J lost 5; bases outside the gene matches: 6. The CDR3 consists of 14 residues. CDR1 and CDR2 (germline): MNHNS, SASEGT. Here the CDR3 reads CASRVRGNNEKLFF. The CDR3 bases are TGTGCCAGCAGAGTCAGGGGGAACAATGAAAAACTGTTTTTT.

V is TRBV20-1 and J is TRBJ1-5; D gene uncertain. Trimming removed 3 bases at V and 6 bases at J, with 9 bases between. Germline CDR1 is DFQATT and CDR2 is SNEGSKA (reference sequence). This CDR3 is built from 12 residues. The CDR3 sequence is CSASFSSQPQHF. The CDR3 nucleotides are TGCAGTGCTAGTTTTTCGAGTCAGCCCCAGCATTTT.

At least ten counts were recorded for this clonotype. The chain uses TRBV29-1 and TRBJ2-3; 7 nucleotides line up with TRBD2. The CDR3 loop spans 13 amino acids. CDR1 is SQVTM and CDR2 is ANQGSEA in the germline V gene. V shed 8 bases and J 4 bases; nucleotides not matched to a gene: 9. The CDR3 here is CSTSRGVPDTQYF. CDR3 bases: TGCAGCACCTCCCGGGGGGTCCCAGATACGCAGTATTTT.

The chain uses TRBV4-3 and TRBJ2-2; 8 bases fit TRBD1. Germline V gene sequence: CDR1 LGHNA, CDR2 YSLEER. V dropped 3 bases and J dropped 4; count of bases not matched to a gene: 7. This CDR3 is built from 16 residues. The CDR3 sequence is CASSHRSGGTTGELFF. In DNA, the CDR3 is TGCGCCAGCAGCCACCGATCAGGGGGCACCACCGGGGAGCTGTTTTTT.

At least ten counts were recorded for this clonotype. V gene TRBV29-1 combines with J gene TRBJ1-4; 7 nucleotides match TRBD1. The CDR3 sequence is 16 residues long. With 8 bases clipped from V and 0 bases from J, the junction kept 12 bases outside the gene matches. Germline CDR1 reads SQVTM; CDR2 reads ANQGSEA. CDR3 amino acids: CSPGKGAPTTNEKLFF. In DNA form, the CDR3 reads TGCAGCCCGGGGAAGGGGGCCCCGACAACTAATGAAAAACTGTTTTTT.

The chain links TRBV7-9 to TRBJ2-7; TRBD1 aligns across 9 bases. CDR3 length: 14 residues. The V and J ends lost 6 bases and 3 bases, in that order; junction bases with no gene match: 6. From germline, CDR1 is SEHNR and CDR2 FQNEAQ (reference sequence). The CDR3 spells CASSNRDRVYEQYF. The CDR3 DNA reads as TGTGCCAGCAGTAACCGGGACAGGGTCTACGAGCAGTACTTC. Variable domain in full (rest from reference TRBV7-9 and TRBJ2-7): DTGVSQNPRHKITKRGQNVTFRCDPISEHNRLYWYRQTLGQGPEFLTYFQNEAQLEKSRLLSDRFSAERPKGSFSTLEIQRTEQGDSAMYLCASSNRDRVYEQYFGPGTRLTVT.

The V call is TRBV11-2, the J call TRBJ2-2, with 9 nucleotides matching TRBD1. J lost 1 base, V lost 2 bases, and 8 bases had no gene match. From germline, CDR1 is SGHAT and CDR2 FQNNGV. This CDR3 has 18 residues. The chain's CDR3 is CASSLFLQGARNTGELFF. CDR3 nucleotides: TGTGCCAGCAGCTTATTCCTACAGGGGGCCCGGAACACCGGGGAGCTGTTTTTT.

The CDR3 region has the DNA TGTGCCACCCGCGGGCAGAACACCGGGGAGCTGTTTTTT. It yields the protein CATRGQNTGELFF. V is TRBV24-1 and J is TRBJ2-2, with D tentatively TRBD2 (5 bases). The V end was cut by 9 bases, the J end by 1 base, with 8 bases between. The CDR3 is 13 residues long. CDR1 and CDR2 from the germline V gene are KGHDR and SFDVKD.

This clonotype was counted a few times. V gene TRBV11-1 combines with J gene TRBJ2-1; 11 bases are a match to TRBD1. This CDR3 region has 18 residues. Germline V gene sequence: CDR1 SGHAT, CDR2 FQDESV (reference sequence). Trimming removed 5 bases from V and 4 bases from J; junction bases left unmatched: 13. CDR3 in DNA: TGTGCCAGCAGCGCGATCTTCTTTGGGACAGGGGGGTACAATGAGCAGTTCTTC. Protein product: CASSAIFFGTGGYNEQFF.

With respect to this clonotype: Compared with germline, one end of the junction differs, possibly owing to a read error. The chain employs TRBV20-1 and TRBJ1-5; D possibly corresponds to TRBD1 (5 bases). Germline CDR1 reads DFQATT; CDR2 reads SNEGSKA (reference sequence). The CDR3 has 16 residues. For the CDR3, the DNA is TGCTGTGCTAGAGATCCCCGCAGGGTCCCGAATCAGCCCCAGCATTTT. It encodes CCARDPRRVPNQPQHF.

This chain uses TRBV7-9 with TRBJ2-7; 7 bases map to TRBD1. The length of the CDR3 is 15 residues. With 5 bases clipped from V and 1 base from J, the junction kept 8 bases outside the gene matches. Germline CDR1 reads SEHNR; CDR2 reads FQNEAQ (reference sequence). CDR3 amino acids: CASSRDSLSSYEQYF. In DNA form, the CDR3 reads TGTGCCAGCAGCCGGGACAGCCTTTCATCCTACGAGCAGTACTTC.

This clonotype was detected only a few times. The chain is built from TRBV12-3 or TRBV12-4 and TRBJ1-6, with D hard to call. The V gene lost 6 bases and the J gene lost 0 bases, with 6 bases spanning the gap. The CDR3 is 14 residues long. CDR3 residues: CASRDGSYNSPLHF. CDR3 coding DNA: TGTGCCAGCAGGGACGGCTCCTATAATTCACCCCTCCACTTT.

The CDR3 DNA reads TGTGCCAGCACCCTACTAGCGGGAGCCCTCAATGAGCAGTTCTTC. It is translated as CASTLLAGALNEQFF. The chain recombines TRBV6-1 with TRBJ2-1, with 11 bases fitting TRBD2. V lost 7 bases, J lost 6 bases, and 8 bases stayed unmatched. Per the germline V gene, CDR1 is MNHNS and CDR2 is SASEGT. The CDR3 loop spans 15 amino acids.